Each of the 19 T cell receptor beta chains below was sequenced from the same sample in a study of blood T cell repertoires in COVID-19. The protocol was immunoSEQ multiplex PCR, while the TCRdb copy is restricted to in-frame clones and leaves out a portion. The profile covers around 200,000 clones, with 80% to 90% appearing a single time and roughly 0.85% taken by the ten largest. The specimen was peripheral blood. These TCRs come from a woman between 18 and 30 years old who had recovered from COVID-19.

V usage is TRBV9 and J usage is TRBJ1-3; no definite D call. This CDR3 has 12 amino acids. Germline V gene sequence: CDR1 SGDLS, CDR2 YYNGEE. Between the trimmed V and J ends, which lost 7 bases and 4 bases, there was a span of 9 bases. CDR3 in amino acids: CASAREGNTIYF. The DNA of the CDR3 is TGTGCCAGCGCCCGAGAGGGAAACACCATATATTTT.

V and J are TRBV6-6 and TRBJ2-7, with TRBD2 matching 9 bases. Germline values: CDR1 MNHNY, CDR2 SVGAGI (reference sequence). CDR3 length: 14 amino acids. V lost 5 bases, J lost 7 bases, and 9 bases stayed unmatched. This CDR3 is CASSDPSGVEEQYF. The DNA of the CDR3 is TGTGCCAGCAGTGATCCTAGCGGGGTAGAAGAGCAGTACTTC.

This clone showed up just a few times. V and J are TRBV29-1 and TRBJ1-6; 11 nucleotides agree with TRBD1. The CDR3 covers 13 residues. V shed 7 bases, J shed 7 bases, and the junction held 3 bases outside the gene matches. Germline-derived CDR1 and CDR2 are SQVTM and ANQGSEA. The CDR3 loop reads CSAGDRGNSPLHF. In DNA form, the CDR3 reads TGCAGCGCAGGGGACAGGGGGAATTCACCCCTCCACTTT.

V usage is TRBV9 and J usage is TRBJ2-7, with D possibly matching TRBD1 (6 bases). Per the germline V gene, CDR1 is SGDLS and CDR2 is YYNGEE. The ends were cut back, 3 bases at V and 7 bases at J, with 20 bases in the middle. The CDR3 loop spans 15 amino acids. CDR3 sequence (DNA): TGTGCCAGCAGCGCCTCCGGGACACGCTCTAATGAGCAGTACTTC. It specifies CASSASGTRSNEQYF.

The chain links TRBV5-4 to TRBJ2-2; 9 bases match TRBD1. V trimming: 4 bases; J trimming: 6 bases; junction bases outside the gene matches: 7. The CDR3 is 15 amino acids. The germline CDR1 and CDR2 sequences are SGHNT and YYREEE (reference sequence). CDR3 bases: TGTGCCAGCAGCCTAAGACAGGGGGTGGCCGGGGAGCTGTTTTTT. Translation gives CASSLRQGVAGELFF.

The CDR3 spells CSAGTSGSYNEQFF. DNA for the CDR3: TGCAGCGCTGGGACTAGCGGTTCCTACAATGAGCAGTTCTTC. The V call is TRBV29-1, the J call TRBJ2-1; 11 bases line up with TRBD2. The CDR3 extends over 14 amino acids. Per germline, CDR1 SQVTM and CDR2 ANQGSEA. V trimming: 7 bases; J trimming: 1 base; junction bases outside the gene matches: 3.

V gene TRBV7-2 combines with J gene TRBJ2-7; TRBD2 matches at 8 bases. The CDR3 length is 14 residues. Trimming cost V 0 bases and J 9 bases; bases outside gene matches: 7. Per the germline V gene, CDR1 is SGHTA and CDR2 is FQGNSA. The chain's CDR3 is CASSLAVFSGGQYF. CDR3 bases: TGTGCCAGCAGCTTAGCCGTTTTCAGCGGGGGGCAGTACTTC.

The V and J genes are TRBV15 and TRBJ2-1, with D perhaps TRBD2 (6 bases). CDR1 LNHNV and CDR2 YYDKDF come from the germline V gene (reference sequence). Trimming removed 0 bases from V and 8 bases from J, with 8 bases in between. This CDR3 has 13 amino acids. CDR3 sequence: CATSREGTYEQFF. DNA of the CDR3: TGTGCCACCAGCAGAGAGGGGACTTATGAGCAGTTCTTC.

The chain couples TRBV4-1 to TRBJ1-5, with 7 bases lining up with TRBD1. The CDR3 spans 14 residues. Germline V CDR1 and CDR2: MGHRA, YSYEKL. J was trimmed by 9 bases and V by 0 bases; bases with no gene match: 5. CDR3 sequence (DNA): TGCGCCAGCAGCCAAGATTCGACAGGGCGGCCCCAGCATTTT. Translated, it gives CASSQDSTGRPQHF.

This chain links TRBV7-8 with TRBJ2-5, with D possibly being TRBD2 (5 bases). The CDR3 contains 14 residues. Germline CDR1 and CDR2: SGHVS and FQNEAQ. V dropped 5 bases and J dropped 4 bases, with 14 bases sitting between them. The CDR3 loop is CASSRLGGAETQYF. In DNA, the CDR3 is TGTGCCAGCAGCCGCCTAGGAGGAGCAGAGACCCAGTACTTC.

The chain combines TRBV3-1 (or the pseudogene TRBV3-2) with TRBJ2-1; 7 bases line up with TRBD2. CDR1 LGHDT and CDR2 YNNKEL come from the germline V gene (reference sequence). The CDR3 extends over 16 amino acids. Trimming removed 4 bases from V and 5 bases from J; junction bases left unmatched: 11. The CDR3: CASSPLLSGGNNEQFF. The CDR3 DNA follows: TGTGCCAGCAGCCCGCTCCTTTCGGGAGGTAACAATGAGCAGTTCTTC.

The J gene is TRBJ1-4, the V gene TRBV30; 7 nucleotides line up with TRBD1. CDR1 is GTSNPN, CDR2 SVGIG, per germline (reference sequence). V was clipped by 1 base and J by 4 bases; unmatched bases: 0. CDR3 length equals 13 residues. The CDR3 DNA follows: TGTGCCTGGAGTGCAGGGGGTAATGAAAAACTGTTTTTT. Amino acid sequence: CAWSAGGNEKLFF.

V gene TRBV2 combines with J gene TRBJ1-2, with D possibly TRBD1 on 5 matching bases. From germline, CDR1 is SNHLY and CDR2 FYNNEI. This CDR3 region has 17 residues. Trimming removed 0 bases from V and 1 base from J, with 15 bases in between. CDR3 sequence reads: CASSEALLLGLNYGYTF. In DNA form, the CDR3 reads TGTGCCAGCAGTGAAGCGCTTCTTTTGGGACTTAACTATGGCTACACCTTC.

This clone was seen only a few times. The chain has TRBV9 and TRBJ2-3; TRBD1 matches 9 bases. This CDR3 is 16 amino acids long. After removal of 2 bases from V and 5 bases from J, the junction contained 9 bases not matched to a gene. Germline lookup yields CDR1 SGDLS and CDR2 YYNGEE. CDR3 nucleotide sequence: TGTGCCAGCAGCGTGAGAGGGACAGGGTCGGGAGATACGCAGTATTTT. Its translation is CASSVRGTGSGDTQYF.

This clone has more than one count but fewer than ten. The CDR3 coding sequence is TGTGCCACCACCGCCTCAGGACTAGCGGGAGTCGGAACTTACAATGAGCAGTTCTTC. Amino acid sequence: CATTASGLAGVGTYNEQFF. The chain employs TRBV28 and TRBJ2-1, with TRBD2 identical over 13 bases. The CDR3 loop spans 19 amino acids. V shed 10 bases and J 4 bases; nucleotides not matched to a gene: 19. In germline, CDR1 is MDHEN, CDR2 SYDVKM.

V is TRBV7-3 and J is TRBJ2-1; 7 bases agree with TRBD2. V trimming: 5 bases; J trimming: 4 bases; junction bases outside the gene matches: 11. The CDR3 totals 16 residues. The V gene's germline CDR1 is SGHTA and CDR2 FQGTGA. The CDR3 loop is CASSPSGAGAYNEQFF. In DNA form, the CDR3 reads TGTGCCAGCAGCCCGTCCGGGGCGGGAGCTTACAATGAGCAGTTCTTC.

The chain couples TRBV4-1 to TRBJ2-1, with D possibly matching TRBD2 (5 bases). Germline CDR1 is MGHRA and CDR2 is YSYEKL. With 0 bases removed from V and 15 bases from J, the gap between germline ends came to 15 bases. The CDR3 is made up of 13 amino acids. CDR3 DNA sequence: TGCGCCAGCAGCCAAGATGAGGGCGAGCTACGGTTCTTC. The encoded protein is CASSQDEGELRFF.

Regarding this clone: Its ends do not fully match the called genes, so a read error is possible. V gene TRBV7-7 combines with J gene TRBJ2-1, with TRBD2 matching over 10 bases. Germline lookup yields CDR1 SSHAT and CDR2 FNYEAQ (reference sequence). CDR3 size: 18 residues. The CDR3 protein is CASSAQSGRDGVYNEQFF. CDR3 in DNA: TGTGCTAGCAGCGCGCAAAGCGGGAGGGATGGGGTATACAATGAGCAGTTCTTC.

This clone was found once. This chain links TRBV30 with TRBJ2-3; D possibly corresponds to TRBD1 (5 bases). V gave up 1 base and J gave up 4 bases, with 9 bases separating them. The germline CDR1 and CDR2 sequences are GTSNPN and SVGIG (reference sequence). This CDR3 comprises 13 residues. CDR3 residues: CAWSGQGPDTQYF. The CDR3 DNA reads TGTGCCTGGAGTGGTCAGGGCCCAGATACGCAGTATTTT.